Listed here are 9 T cell receptor beta chains from one sample, sequenced in a study of T cells in Graves' hyperthyroidism and ophthalmopathy. RNA transcripts yielded amplified TCR beta CDR3 regions. The study used the HTBI primer set for a first-round RT-PCR of the TCR CDR3. TCRdb independently ran MiXCR on the multiplex PCR reads; one entry per CDR3 protein. The table includes 250,000 to 350,000 distinct CDR3 sequences, about 20% detected once. The specimen was blood. The source is a man in his thirties or forties with Graves' ophthalmopathy.

The chain combines TRBV3-1 with TRBJ2-7; TRBD2 aligns across 9 bases. The CDR3 contains 14 residues. The J segment lost 5 bases and the V segment lost 3 bases, leaving 5 bases of the junction unmatched. Germline V CDR1 and CDR2: LGHDT, YNNKEL (reference sequence). The CDR3 protein is CASSHRGTSNEQYF. DNA for the CDR3: TGTGCCAGCAGCCATCGCGGGACTAGCAACGAGCAGTACTTC.

The chain recombines TRBV11-3 with TRBJ2-7; 8 positions agree with TRBD2. Trimming took 3 bases from V and 3 from J; bases not matched to a gene: 7. The CDR3 is 15 residues long. From germline, CDR1 is SGHNT and CDR2 YENEEA. For the CDR3, the DNA is TGTGCCAGCAGCTTTAGCGGGACGAATCGCTACGAGCAGTACTTC. As protein: CASSFSGTNRYEQYF.

A few counts support this clonotype. This CDR3 is missing its conserved last phenylalanine or tryptophan, likely due to a read error. The chain links TRBV27 to TRBJ2-7; TRBD2 might be the D (6 bases). CDR1 and CDR2 from the germline V gene are MNHEY and SMNVEV (reference sequence). V was clipped by 3 bases and J by 4 bases, with 19 bases between them. The CDR3 totals 16 residues. The CDR3: CASSLGSGSGRYEQYL. In DNA, the CDR3 is TGTGCCAGCAGTTTGGGTTCGGGGAGCGGGCGATACGAGCAGTACCTC.

The rearrangement uses TRBV27 and TRBJ1-2, with a possible D match to TRBD1 (5 bases). V dropped 3 bases and J dropped 0 bases, with 11 bases sitting between them. The CDR3 totals 15 residues. CDR1 is MNHEY, CDR2 SMNVEV, per germline (reference sequence). The CDR3 is CASSLTESANYGYTF. The CDR3 region has the DNA TGTGCCAGCAGTTTGACAGAGTCGGCTAACTATGGCTACACCTTC.

The sample holds many counts of this clonotype. This chain uses TRBV5-1 with TRBJ1-1; 7 bases agree with TRBD1. This CDR3 spans 15 amino acids. The germline gives CDR1 SGHRS, CDR2 YFSETQ. V was clipped by 3 bases and J by 3 bases; unmatched bases: 8. The CDR3 spells CASSWAQGQHTEAFF. In DNA form, the CDR3 reads TGCGCCAGCAGCTGGGCACAGGGGCAGCACACTGAAGCTTTCTTT.

This clonotype was counted a few times. This rearrangement joins TRBV19 to TRBJ1-5; a possible D gene is TRBD1 (5 bases). In germline, CDR1 is LNHDA, CDR2 SQIVND (reference sequence). The CDR3 totals 13 residues. V lost 3 bases, J lost 7 bases, and 10 bases lay in between. In DNA form, the CDR3 reads TGTGCCAGTAGTATCGCAGGGAACCAGCCCCAGCATTTT. Protein sequence: CASSIAGNQPQHF.

This clonotype was seen repeatedly, ten times or more. The chain carries TRBV11-2 and TRBJ2-3; 10 bases are shared with TRBD2. In germline, CDR1 is SGHAT, CDR2 FQNNGV. The CDR3 runs to 16 residues. Germline trimming cut 5 bases from V and 2 bases from J; bases unmatched to any gene: 7. In nucleotides, the CDR3 is TGTGCCAGCAGCGGATGGACTAGCGGTGCCACAGATACGCAGTATTTT. It translates to CASSGWTSGATDTQYF.

This clonotype was recorded a few times. The genes are TRBV6-1 and TRBJ1-2, with a possible D match to TRBD1 (6 bases). The CDR3 loop spans 14 amino acids. CDR1 is MNHNS, CDR2 SASEGT, per germline. V shed 7 bases and J shed 8 bases, with 20 bases lying between them. The CDR3 DNA reads TGTGCCAGCACCTTGTATGGGGGGGCGCAAGGCTACACCTTC. Protein product: CASTLYGGAQGYTF.

Points on this clonotype: This may be a read error: a much more frequent sequence differs by one nucleotide. V and J are TRBV2 and TRBJ2-1; the match to TRBD2 covers 13 bases. Per the germline V gene, CDR1 is SNHLY and CDR2 is FYNNEI. The CDR3 loop spans 15 amino acids. The CDR3: CASRRTSGRVNEQLF. The CDR3 nucleotides are TGTGCCAGCAGAAGGACTAGCGGGAGAGTTAATGAGCAGCTCTTC.